This TCR beta chain was documented in a study of blood T cell repertoires in COVID-19. Study context: COVID-19 samples collected from the United States, Italy and Spain covered acute and convalescent phases.

Under the authors' procedure: It was from reference gene primer amplification that nucleated cell counts were estimated. TCRdb keeps only in-frame clones here, not all; method: immunoSEQ multiplex PCR. The DNA gave D and trimming, while V, J and clone size come from that table. The sample contains around 620,000 clones, approximately 90% of which appear only once. Trimming took 2 bases from V and 8 from J, leaving 12 bases between them. The CDR3 consists of 14 residues. Germline assignment: CDR1 SEHNR and CDR2 FQNEAQ (reference sequence). This TCR came from a young woman with acute or convalescent COVID-19. Sequenced: peripheral blood. The chain carries TRBV7-9 and TRBJ1-4; perhaps TRBD1 as D (6 bases). The CDR3, as DNA: TGTGCCAGCAGCTTAACAGGGTATCGGGAAAAACTGTTTTTT. This gives the protein CASSLTGYREKLFF.